Reported below is one TCR beta chain. Its antigen is still unknown. Base qualities are not provided; no much larger clone lies one nucleotide away. This record comes from a study of blood T cells in healthy people across ages (dated by TCRdb to between 2015 and 2017). In the study overall: In model experiments, template switching captured roughly one uniquely barcoded TCR beta cDNA molecule for every two T cells. Age-related changes in TCR beta repertoire diversity were measured in the study by deep sequencing normalized with unique cDNA molecular identifiers. Four age groups were formed from the donors: young (average approximately 15 years), middle-aged (approximately 40), aged (roughly 56) and long-lived (about 80). To avoid experimental bias, donors of different ages were randomly spread across the sequencing lanes. For two donors (one aged 18 to 29 and one aged 80 or older), the study analyzed two additional independent replicas of 1 million unique cDNA reads from the same blood draw.

Between the V and J ends, shortened by 4 bases and 11 bases respectively, the junction contains 10 bases. Reading the germline V gene gives CDR1 SGHRS and CDR2 YFSETQ. The cysteine opens and the phenylalanine closes a CDR3 of 12 amino acids. Kept here is only the CDR3 DNA, which spans 36 bases and is read in frame from base 1. Systemically healthy Caucasian individuals from Russia, 35 to 40 in total and aged roughly 6 to 100 years, were included as donors. Roughly 11 milliliters of peripheral blood were drawn from each donor into EDTA-treated Vacutainer tubes. Ficoll-Paque density-gradient centrifugation was used to isolate PBMCs, with at least 7 million per sample. Total RNA, at least 6 micrograms per sample, was extracted from PBMCs with Trizol reagent. For every donor, flow cytometry on a PBMC aliquot measured the percentage of naive CD45RAhigh/CD27high T cells. Results the study describes overall, beyond this receptor: Bulk unsorted PBMC profiling prevented conclusive comparison of naive and antigen-experienced compartments. As age increased, observed TCR beta diversity per million T cells dropped in a roughly linear way, and a significant reduction was already evident by age 40. Because the CMV infection status of the donors was unknown, age-related changes in expanded clonotypes may potentially have been confounded. The percentage of naive T cells measured by flow cytometry correlated strongly with observed TCR beta diversity. Estimates of total diversity based on one million sequenced T cells were considered lower bounds and underestimates. Compared with the aged group, more naive CD4+ T cells, fewer expanded clones and increased TCR diversity were shown by the long-lived group, suggesting age selection.

Receptor libraries were prepared by 5' RACE. A second PCR of about 6 to 12 cycles was run with a J-beta primer mix and a sample-barcoded 5' primer. A template-switch 5' adaptor carrying 12 random nucleotides introduced a unique molecular identifier onto each TCR beta cDNA molecule. At least 2.5 million CDR3-containing paired-end reads were obtained from each sample. All of the RNA was converted into first-strand cDNA using the Mint cDNA synthesis kit, with a TRBC-specific oligonucleotide serving as the primer. After uracil-DNA glycosylase treatment, a first 18-cycle PCR used universal primers M1SS and BC2_uni_R on all cDNA. The study's processing was this. For normalization, 1 million high-quality reads were randomly selected from each sample, with every read carrying a distinct molecular identifier. Reads sharing molecular identifiers were discarded rather than binned into consensus sequences. MiTCR, run with a Q25 quality threshold and the strictest error-elimination algorithm, handled CDR3 identification, clonotype clustering and error correction. Lower-bound total TCR beta diversity was estimated with a nonparametric unseen species model using Euler transformation. TCRdb redid the processing of the public reads, applying fastp at Q25 and MiXCR, and retained in-frame beta chains. When rows share a CDR3 protein, they turn into one entry using the most common DNA and genes. The V and J calls come from TCRdb's annotation, not from the publication. This sample holds fewer than 2 million distinct CDR3 sequences; approximately 40% were observed only once. Roughly 23% of the sample goes to the ten largest clones.

The origin of this receptor is a human donor in good health. Sample: blood. The rearrangement joined TRBV5-1 to TRBJ2-6; TRBD2 is possibly the D segment (6 matching bases). Read as DNA, the sequence is TGCGCCAGCAGCGCGGAGGGGTACGTCCTGACTTTC. Translated, this gives CASSAEGYVLTF.